This T cell receptor beta chain was sequenced for a study of cytomegalovirus exposure and HLA in healthy donors. This CDR3 region has 16 residues. V gave up 4 bases and J gave up 5 bases, with 20 bases separating them. CDR1 and CDR2 from the germline V gene are SGHAT and FQNNGV. 13 Jbeta primers and 60 Vbeta primers were used for the PCR. TCRdb keeps only in-frame clones here, not all; method: immunoSEQ multiplex PCR. This sample has 200,000 to 250,000 clones, with 81% found just once. V is TRBV11-2 and J is TRBJ1-2, with a weak D call TRBD1 (6 bases). This sequence originates from an older woman in good health and CMV-seropositive. Sequenced: PBMCs. The CDR3 nucleotides are TGTGCCAGCAGCTCTACGAAGGGGGGGAGAGGTTATGGCTACACCTTC. Protein product: CASSSTKGGRGYGYTF.